Listed below are T cell receptor beta chains from one sample, sequenced in a study of Ad26.COV2.S vaccination and SARS-CoV-2 variants. TCRdb's copy holds only in-frame clones and misses some; the assay was immunoSEQ multiplex PCR. The repertoire holds some 410,000 clones, with about 90% as singletons. This specimen consisted of peripheral blood, obtained in a trial of Ad26.COV2.S vaccine versus placebo. These receptor sequences come from a person between 18 and 65 years old who received the Ad26.COV2.S COVID-19 vaccine or a placebo. CDR3s leave out the opening cysteine and the closing phenylalanine or tryptophan. Fields, in order: CDR3 length, J gene, V gene, CDR3 protein.

14 TRBJ2-7 TRBV19 ASSILKGKGAYEQY
13 TRBJ1-2 TRBV5-6 ASSLVTQADYGYT
12 TRBJ2-1 TRBV7-8 ASSLTGGYNEQF
12 TRBJ2-7 TRBV6-5 ASSTSRGSYEQY
17 TRBJ1-5 TRBV4-1 ASSQEPIGVDRSNQPQH
17 TRBJ1-5 TRBV7-8 ASSSHRMRGQPNNQPQH
10 TRBJ1-5 TRBV7-2 ASSFFDQPQH
8 TRBJ1-1 TRBV20-1 SAMESEAF
10 TRBJ1-1 TRBV7-9 ASSLAGLEAF
21 TRBJ2-3 TRBV23-1 ASSTPALVRDRGQRGSRDTQY
14 TRBJ2-1 TRBV5-1 ASSLGRERVYNEQF
13 TRBJ1-1 TRBV9 ASSSHVGANTEAF
15 TRBJ2-3 TRBV19 ASSIGGGLASTDTQY
13 TRBJ2-7 TRBV19 ASSIGGAGVYEQY
14 TRBJ2-1 TRBV7-2 ASSSRSGGNYNEQF
14 TRBJ1-5 TRBV7-8 ASSLSGQGAGQPQH
12 TRBJ2-7 TRBV7-9 ASSLRGSDYEQY
12 TRBJ1-1 TRBV4-3 ASSQSWVGTEAF
14 TRBJ1-2 TRBV15 ATSIVNRGLAYGYT
12 TRBJ1-1 TRBV5-8 ASTLRDPNTEAF
11 TRBJ2-5 TRBV9 ASSAGAQETQY
11 TRBJ1-1 TRBV6-6 ASRTGYGTEAF
13 TRBJ2-5 TRBV18 ASSPASRYQETQY
15 TRBJ2-2 TRBV23-1 ASSQPRVGHGTGELF
11 TRBJ2-7 TRBV2 ASSAEKNYEQY
13 TRBJ1-5 TRBV27 ASSLKGNSNQPQH
13 TRBJ2-7 TRBV28 ASSLRGGGSYEQY
14 TRBJ1-2 TRBV28 ASSAPRSGEGGGYT
13 TRBJ2-4 TRBV25-1 ASSFGGAVKNIQY
14 TRBJ2-2 TRBV4-1 ASTYTGQLNTGELF
13 TRBJ1-1 TRBV5-1 ASTKLRRGDTEAF
15 TRBJ2-7 TRBV5-1 ASSLNVIRAGHGEQY
13 TRBJ2-3 TRBV27 ASTLLAGGTDTQY
12 TRBJ1-4 TRBV7-2 ASSYRGRSEKLF
13 TRBJ2-5 TRBV7-8 ASSLGLVPRETQY
12 TRBJ1-2 TRBV18 ASSPRRVAEGYT
13 TRBJ2-1 TRBV18 ASSPPLGGANEQF
11 TRBJ2-2 TRBV10-2 ATLRDVAGELF
13 TRBJ2-7 TRBV5-1 ASSLALGTLDEQY
14 TRBJ1-6 TRBV28 ASIPHGGGVNSPLH
13 TRBJ1-1 TRBV7-9 ASSPAHSPNTEAF
9 TRBJ2-7 TRBV5-4 ASSATYEQY
11 TRBJ1-2 TRBV12-3/TRBV12-4 ASSLLGLGGYT
14 TRBJ1-2 TRBV28 ASSPAHASDDYGYT
12 TRBJ1-1 TRBV9 ASSVEVVNTEAF
11 TRBJ2-3 TRBV15 ATRDRGKDTQY
12 TRBJ2-7 TRBV27 ASRKDRGSYEQY
15 TRBJ2-3 TRBV5-6 ASTTWMRGISTDTQY
14 TRBJ2-7 TRBV4-1 ASSLHGAGYSYEQY
13 TRBJ2-7 TRBV7-2 ASSPLDVGKHEQY
11 TRBJ1-1 TRBV12-3/TRBV12-4 ASSFEVNTEAF
14 TRBJ1-4 TRBV9 ASSRTGGQTNEKLF
13 TRBJ2-7 TRBV29-1 SVDGARVKGYEQY
14 TRBJ2-1 TRBV11-3 ASSPPSSGGANEQF
12 TRBJ2-7 TRBV9 ASSVGGRGYEQY
13 TRBJ2-1 TRBV7-6 ASSLSGGPRNEQF
11 TRBJ2-3 TRBV5-1 ASRVQHADTQY
16 TRBJ2-3 TRBV5-1 ASSLYFSRSGLTDTQY